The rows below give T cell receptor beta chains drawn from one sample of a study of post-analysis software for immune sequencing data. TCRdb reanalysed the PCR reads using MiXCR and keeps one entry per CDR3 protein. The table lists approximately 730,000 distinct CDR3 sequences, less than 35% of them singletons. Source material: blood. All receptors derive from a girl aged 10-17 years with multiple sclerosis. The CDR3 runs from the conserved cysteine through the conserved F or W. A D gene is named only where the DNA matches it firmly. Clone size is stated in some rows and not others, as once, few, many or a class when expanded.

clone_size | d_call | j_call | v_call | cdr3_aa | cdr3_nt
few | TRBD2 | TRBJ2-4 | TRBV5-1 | CASSFGLAGENIQYF | TGCGCCAGCAGCTTTGGACTAGCGGGAGAGAACATTCAGTACTTC
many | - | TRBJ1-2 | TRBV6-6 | CASSQGPYGYTF | TGTGCCAGCAGCCAGGGGCCCTATGGCTACACCTTC
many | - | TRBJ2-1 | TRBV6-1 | CASSEQLSGGLRSSYNEQFF | TGTGCCAGCAGTGAACAGTTATCGGGGGGCCTAAGGAGCTCCTACAATGAGCAGTTCTTC
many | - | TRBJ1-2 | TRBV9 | CASSGARDNTYYGYTF | TGTGCCAGCAGCGGAGCCCGGGACAACACCTACTATGGCTACACCTTC
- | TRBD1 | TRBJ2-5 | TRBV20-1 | CSAKKTGVRETQYF | TGCAGTGCTAAAAAGACAGGGGTGAGGGAGACCCAGTACTTC
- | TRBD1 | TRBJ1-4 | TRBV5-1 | CASRPGTGTALNEKLFF | TGCGCCAGCAGGCCCGGGACAGGGACGGCTCTTAATGAAAAACTGTTTTTT
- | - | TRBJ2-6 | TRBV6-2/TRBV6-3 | CASSPWVSGANVLTF | TGTGCCAGCAGTCCATGGGTTTCTGGGGCCAACGTCCTGACTTTC
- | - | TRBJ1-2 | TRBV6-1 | CASSEGQIYGYTF | TGTGCCAGCAGTGAAGGACAGATATATGGCTACACCTTC
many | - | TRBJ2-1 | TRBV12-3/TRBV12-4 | CASSLVPDRNEQFF | TGTGCCAGCAGTTTAGTCCCTGATCGGAATGAGCAGTTCTTC
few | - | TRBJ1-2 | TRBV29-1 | CSAGRSGDGYTF | TGCAGCGCCGGCCGATCAGGTGATGGCTACACCTTC
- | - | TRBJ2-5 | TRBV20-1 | CSARGWQAGTGKETQYF | TGCAGTGCTAGAGGGTGGCAGGCAGGGACGGGAAAAGAGACCCAGTACTTC
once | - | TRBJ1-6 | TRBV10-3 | CAISDSFSRVGGGSPLHF | TGTGCCATCAGTGATTCCTTCAGCAGGGTGGGGGGGGGCTCACCCCTCCACTTT
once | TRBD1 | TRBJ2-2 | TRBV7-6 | CASSHDRTGRNTGELFF | TGTGCCAGCAGCCATGACCGGACAGGGCGGAACACCGGGGAGCTGTTTTTT
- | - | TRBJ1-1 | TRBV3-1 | CASSPGRWLMNTEAFF | TGTGCCAGCAGCCCGGGACGGTGGCTAATGAACACTGAAGCTTTCTTT
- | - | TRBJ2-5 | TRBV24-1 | CATSDFQGGSRETQYF | TGTGCCACCAGTGATTTCCAAGGAGGGTCTAGAGAGACCCAGTACTTC
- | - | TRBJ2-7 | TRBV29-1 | CSVEAAGYDYEQYF | TGCAGCGTTGAAGCGGCAGGGTACGACTACGAGCAGTACTTC
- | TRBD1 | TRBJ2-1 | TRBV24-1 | CATSDLGAGQGREQFF | TGTGCCACCAGTGATTTAGGGGCGGGACAGGGAAGGGAGCAGTTCTTC
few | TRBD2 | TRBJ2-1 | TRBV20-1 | CSASSGSYNEQFF | TGCAGTGCGTCTAGCGGGAGTTACAATGAGCAGTTCTTC
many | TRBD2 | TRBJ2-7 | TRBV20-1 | CSPAPLAGVIPYEQYF | TGCAGTCCAGCTCCCCTAGCGGGAGTTATCCCCTACGAGCAGTACTTC
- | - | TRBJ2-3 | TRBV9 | CASSDPPGQYF | TGTGCCAGCTCAGACCCCCCGGGGCAGTATTTT
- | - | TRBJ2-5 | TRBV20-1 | CSAVRDGPGETQYF | TGCAGTGCTGTACGGGACGGCCCGGGGGAGACCCAGTACTTC
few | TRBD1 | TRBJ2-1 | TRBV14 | CASSHEGAPNEQFF | TGTGCCAGCAGCCACGAGGGGGCCCCTAATGAGCAGTTCTTC
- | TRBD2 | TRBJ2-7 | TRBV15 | CATSVAGSGSYEQYF | TGTGCCACCAGCGTTGCGGGAAGCGGGAGCTACGAGCAGTACTTC
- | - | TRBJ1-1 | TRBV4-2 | CASSHPGPDNTEAFF | TGTGCCAGCAGCCATCCGGGACCGGATAACACTGAAGCTTTCTTT
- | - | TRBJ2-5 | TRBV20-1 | CSARIPGRETQYF | TGCAGTGCTAGGATACCGGGCAGGGAGACCCAGTACTTC
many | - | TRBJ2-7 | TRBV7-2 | CASSPRREQYF | TGTGCCAGCAGCCCACGCCGCGAGCAGTACTTC